The sequence of this T cell receptor beta chain was determined in a study of blood T cell repertoires in COVID-19. Study-level information: Researchers got acute and convalescent COVID-19 samples from the United States, Italy and Spain. PBMCs, B-cell-depleted T cells, or T cells were the source of the cDNA or gDNA that made up the material.

Source study methods: From reference gene primer amplification, estimates of nucleated cell counts were derived. The protocol was immunoSEQ multiplex PCR, while the TCRdb copy is restricted to in-frame clones and leaves out a portion. That table supplies the V and J calls and clone size; D and trimming were determined from the DNA. The sample records around 250,000 clones, roughly nine tenths being singletons. This CDR3 spans 16 amino acids. Germline V gene lookup returns CDR1 SNHLY and CDR2 FYNNEI. The ends were cut back, 8 bases at V and 4 bases at J, with 21 bases in the middle. This sequence was found in a man aged 35 to 55 with active or convalescent COVID-19. The specimen was peripheral blood. This sequence joins TRBV2 and TRBJ2-1; D is possibly TRBD2 (7 bases). The DNA for the CDR3 is TGTGCCAGCCGGAAGGCGGGGGCCACAGCATACAATGAGCAGTTCTTC. Protein sequence: CASRKAGATAYNEQFF.